Presented here are 2 T cell receptor beta chains from one specimen sequenced in a study of blood T cell repertoires in COVID-19. Assay used: immunoSEQ multiplex PCR; TCRdb lists only in-frame clones, some missing. The sample shows 150,000 or so clones, around 82% of them seen only once. Input material: peripheral blood. The receptors here all came from a woman aged 55-70 years with acute or convalescent COVID-19.

The CDR3 coding sequence is TGTGCCTGGGGGAGAAATGAGCAGTTCTTC. Translated, it gives CAWGRNEQFF. The rearrangement links TRBV30 to TRBJ2-1; possible D gene TRBD2, 5 bases. V was clipped by 5 bases and J by 7 bases, with 6 bases between them. CDR1 and CDR2 from the germline V gene are GTSNPN and SVGIG (reference sequence). The CDR3 totals 10 residues. Full variable domain (missing parts from reference TRBV30 and TRBJ2-1): SQTIHQWPATLVQPVGSPLSLECTVEGTSNPNLYWYRQAAGRGLQLLFYSVGIGQISSEVPQNLSASRPQDRQFILSSKKLLLSDSGFYLCAWGRNEQFFGPGTRLTVL.

This clone showed up many times. The chain has TRBV6-5 and TRBJ1-2; D unclear. The CDR3 sequence is 10 residues long. The germline gives CDR1 MNHEY, CDR2 SVGAGI. V shed 8 bases and J shed 5 bases, with 6 bases lying between them. In DNA, the CDR3 is TGTGCCAGCCGAGAATATGGCTACACCTTC. It yields the protein CASREYGYTF.